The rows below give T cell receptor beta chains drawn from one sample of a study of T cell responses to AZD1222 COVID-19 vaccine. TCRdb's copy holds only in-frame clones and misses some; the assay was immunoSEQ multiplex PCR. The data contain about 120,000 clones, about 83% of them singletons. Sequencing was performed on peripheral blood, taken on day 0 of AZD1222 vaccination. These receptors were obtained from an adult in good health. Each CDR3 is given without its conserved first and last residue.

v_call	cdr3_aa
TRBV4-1	ASSQVPDLQSTEAF
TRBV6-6	ASRTTGEGSNQPQH
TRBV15	ATSRAGWDSTDTQY
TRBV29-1	SVEDRGGTEAF
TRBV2	ASREMETQY
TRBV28	ASSQGPNTGELF
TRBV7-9	ASNGLVGGEQY
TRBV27	ASTIGPTGLTEAF
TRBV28	ASSFQQPYGYT
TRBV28	ASSPVANYGYT
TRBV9	ASSYDRPSDGYT
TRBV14	ASSYGLAGTRDEQF
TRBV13	ASSLGASGRALAEQF
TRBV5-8	ASSRSPNSPLH
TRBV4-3	ASSQDQWQGRHGYT
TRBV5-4	ASSAGQGNQPQH
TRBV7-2	ASSLGAPGTSGRGQTQY
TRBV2	ASSVSGSPYYGYT
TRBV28	ATEGRGDEQY
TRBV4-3	ASSHVGLGRGTGELF
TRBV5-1	ASSTNPHVDGSSYNSPLH
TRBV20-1	SARDPAGGT
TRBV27	ATTRSDGTEAF
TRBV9	ASSVDSDRVYGYT
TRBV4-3	ASSSQGPRNEQF
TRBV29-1	SVAGTGSADTQY
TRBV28	ASSRPTDPPTPLH
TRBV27	ASSLTGGSSYEQY
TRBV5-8	ASSLGGRVDQPQH
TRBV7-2	ASSLWLGSYEQY
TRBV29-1	SVDHGGVKTQY
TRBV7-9	ASSFRGLDTGELF
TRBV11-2	ASSLDFEAEQF
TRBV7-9	ASQLQGVSYNEQF
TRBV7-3	ASSSPPQDTQY
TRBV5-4	ASSLDFSGSNNEQF
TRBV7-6	ASSSTSGLLVEQY
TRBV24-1	ATSQTGPGQPQH
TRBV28	ASSPRLAEYQETQY
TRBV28	ASSSQGGKHYNEQF
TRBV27	ASSRGGAGASYEQY
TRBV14	ASSQNLFKQGESEKLF
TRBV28	ASSLDRDYGYT
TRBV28	ASSYRGTGAYGYT
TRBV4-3	ASSRSLAGVASEQF
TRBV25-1	ASSGGLGDTGELF
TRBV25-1	ASRHTVEAF
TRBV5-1	ASSASGTGFNEQY
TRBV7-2	ASSPTRTSGLKGETQY
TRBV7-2	ASSGTPGTEAF
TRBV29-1	SVDIRDRGIYEQY
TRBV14	ASSQDKGNYSNQPQH
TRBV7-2	ASSLARGTSYNSPLH
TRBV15	ATSRDRRGNQPQH
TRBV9	ASSAGVNYGYT
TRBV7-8	ASSLTATNEKLF
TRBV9	ASSVGTSADTQY
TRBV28	ASSDRDRGFGETQY